A single sample gave rise to the 24 T cell receptor beta chains below, sequenced in a study of T cells in Graves' hyperthyroidism and ophthalmopathy. Amplified TCR beta CDR3 regions came from RNA transcripts. HTBI primers were the set used in a first-round RT-PCR of the TCR CDR3. From the multiplex PCR reads, TCRdb called clonotypes with MiXCR, one entry per CDR3 protein. The data hold about 360,000 distinct CDR3 sequences, with approximately 19% observed a single time. Sequences were obtained from blood. Source of these receptors: a woman under 30 with Graves' hyperthyroidism.

This clonotype was counted ten times or more. The chain is built from TRBV20-1 and TRBJ1-2, with D hard to call. The germline gives CDR1 DFQATT, CDR2 SNEGSKA (reference sequence). V was trimmed by 3 bases and J by 8 bases, leaving 16 bases between them. This CDR3 contains 13 residues. The CDR3 here is CSASDGAISGYTF. CDR3 nucleotide sequence: TGCAGTGCTAGCGACGGCGCGATCAGCGGCTACACCTTC.

This clonotype was observed a single time. The chain recombines TRBV24-1 with TRBJ1-1; 11 bases map to TRBD1. Trimming at V came to 9 bases and at J to 5 bases, leaving 4 bases not matched to a gene. CDR3 length: 13 residues. Germline loops: CDR1 KGHDR, CDR2 SFDVKD. DNA of the CDR3: TGTGCCACCCGTGGACAGGGGGCGACTGAAGCTTTCTTT. Translated: CATRGQGATEAFF.

V is TRBV20-1 and J is TRBJ2-2; 15 positions agree with TRBD2. The CDR3 covers 18 residues. Trimming cost V 1 base and J 4 bases; bases outside gene matches: 7. Germline lookup yields CDR1 DFQATT and CDR2 SNEGSKA (reference sequence). CDR3 residues: CSARGTSGGAIGTGELFF. The CDR3 bases are TGCAGTGCTAGAGGGACTAGCGGGGGGGCAATTGGCACCGGGGAGCTGTTTTTT.

Only a few counts were recorded for this clonotype. V gene TRBV7-3 combines with J gene TRBJ1-3, with D tentatively TRBD1 (6 bases). The CDR3 covers 15 residues. Trimming took off 5 bases at V and 3 bases at J, with 14 bases between the two ends. Per the germline V gene, CDR1 is SGHTA and CDR2 is FQGTGA. CDR3: CASSPSGGGGNTIYF. The CDR3 DNA follows: TGTGCCAGCAGCCCCTCGGGGGGCGGTGGAAACACCATATATTTT.

This clonotype was recorded many times. This sequence joins TRBV6-1 and TRBJ1-2; D is perhaps TRBD1 (6 bases). This CDR3 region has 16 residues. Trimming cost V 4 bases and J 8 bases, with 23 bases left between them. Germline-derived CDR1 and CDR2 are MNHNS and SASEGT. The CDR3 DNA follows: TGTGCCAGCAGTGCGCTACAGGGAGGGATAACACTCGGCTACACCTTC. This translates into CASSALQGGITLGYTF.

This clonotype turned up a few times. The rearrangement links TRBV12-3 or TRBV12-4 to TRBJ1-3; weak D call: TRBD1 (5 bases). The length of the CDR3 is 14 residues. V lost 5 bases and J 0 bases, leaving 8 bases between the germline ends. In nucleotides, the CDR3 is TGTGCCAGCAGTCCAGGGCGCTCTGGAAACACCATATATTTT. Residues: CASSPGRSGNTIYF.

The sample holds many counts of this clonotype. The chain is built from TRBV4-2 and TRBJ2-2; D perhaps matches TRBD2 (7 bases). V was pared by 1 base and J by 4 bases, with 13 bases between. The CDR3 covers 16 residues. In germline, CDR1 is LGHNA, CDR2 YNFKEQ. Here the CDR3 DNA reads TGTGCCAGCAGCCAAGTCCGGGGGGCAGGCACCGGGGAGCTGTTTTTT. Its protein product is CASSQVRGAGTGELFF.

This clonotype has only a few counts. The chain has TRBV5-1 and TRBJ1-2; TRBD1 is a possible D gene (6 bases). CDR3 length: 13 residues. Trimming removed 3 bases at V and 9 bases at J, with 15 bases between. Germline V gene sequence: CDR1 SGHRS, CDR2 YFSETQ. CDR3 residues: CASSSDSPPSYTF. In DNA, the CDR3 is TGCGCCAGCAGCTCGGACAGTCCCCCTAGCTACACCTTC.

In its sample, this clonotype was seen many times. This chain uses TRBV5-1 with TRBJ1-1; D is uncertain. Per germline, CDR1 SGHRS and CDR2 YFSETQ. This CDR3 comprises 12 residues. V was shortened by 5 bases and J by 3 bases, with 8 bases between the two germline ends. The DNA of the CDR3 is TGCGCCAGCAGAAGAGGTTACACTGAAGCTTTCTTT. This encodes CASRRGYTEAFF. Full variable domain (remainder filled in from reference TRBV5-1 and TRBJ1-1): KAGVTQTPRYLIKTRGQQVTLSCSPISGHRSVSWYQQTPGQGLQFLFEYFSETQRNKGNFPGRFSGRQFSNSRSEMNVSTLELGDSALYLCASRRGYTEAFFGQGTRLTVV.

V usage is TRBV7-2 and J usage is TRBJ1-2; 11 nucleotides match TRBD1. The CDR3 spans 16 residues. Germline V CDR1 and CDR2: SGHTA, FQGNSA. The trim removed 3 bases at V and 4 bases at J, leaving 7 bases unmatched. This CDR3 reads CASSLSGQGATYGYTF. CDR3 bases: TGTGCCAGCAGCTTGAGCGGACAGGGGGCGACCTATGGCTACACCTTC.

This clonotype was recorded many times. The gene calls are TRBV20-1 and TRBJ2-2, with a tentative D call TRBD1 (6 bases). From germline, CDR1 is DFQATT and CDR2 SNEGSKA (reference sequence). This CDR3 is built from 14 residues. The V end was cut by 6 bases, the J end by 1 base, with 12 bases between. The CDR3 region is CSAPTRGNTGELFF. The CDR3 nucleotides are TGCAGTGCCCCCACCAGGGGGAACACCGGGGAGCTGTTTTTT.

Notes on this clonotype: A read error may account for a junction end that differs from germline. The chain carries TRBV12-3 or TRBV12-4 and TRBJ2-7; no definite D call. The CDR3 covers 12 residues. The CDR3 coding sequence is TGTGCCAGCACTTTACACCACTACGAGCAGTACTTC. Amino acids: CASTLHHYEQYF.

Here the CDR3 reads CASRFFGTNYGYTF. Written as DNA, the CDR3 is TGTGCCAGCAGGTTCTTTGGGACCAACTATGGCTACACCTTC. The V call is TRBV6-1, the J call TRBJ1-2; a possible D gene is TRBD1 (5 bases). The germline CDR1 and CDR2 sequences are MNHNS and SASEGT. The CDR3 is 14 amino acids. Trimming removed 6 bases at V and 2 bases at J, with 13 bases between.

This clonotype appeared many times. The genes are TRBV4-2 and TRBJ1-1; no clear D gene. The CDR3 is 15 residues long. The V end lost 2 bases, the J end lost 0 bases, and 10 bases lay between the germline ends. Germline V gene sequence: CDR1 LGHNA, CDR2 YNFKEQ. Here the CDR3 DNA reads TGTGCCAGCAGCCAAACGCTACAGATGAACACTGAAGCTTTCTTT. Amino acid sequence: CASSQTLQMNTEAFF.

This clonotype showed up just a few times. The chain links TRBV11-2 to TRBJ1-1; 7 bases map to TRBD1. Germline V gene lookup returns CDR1 SGHAT and CDR2 FQNNGV. The V segment lost 6 bases and the J segment 2 bases; nucleotides outside the gene matches: 9. The CDR3 loop spans 15 amino acids. DNA of the CDR3: TGTGCCAGCAGTTCCCGACAGGGCAAAAACACTGAAGCTTTCTTT. This translates into CASSSRQGKNTEAFF.

Worth noting for this clonotype: An end of the junction differs from the germline gene, which may be a read error. V gene TRBV11-2 combines with J gene TRBJ2-7; D gene unclear. This CDR3 is 13 amino acids long. Germline V CDR1 and CDR2: SGHAT, FQNNGV. CDR3 protein: CASSLLSAGEQDF. DNA for the CDR3: TGTGCCAGCAGCTTATTGTCGGCTGGCGAGCAGGACTTC.

The sample holds many counts of this clonotype. A read error is possible here, since a much larger clone lies one base away. The chain is built from TRBV28 and TRBJ2-7, with no clear D. Germline V gives CDR1 MDHEN, CDR2 SYDVKM. The CDR3 covers 11 residues. With 4 bases removed from V and 3 bases from J, the gap between germline ends came to 4 bases. The CDR3 DNA sequence: TGTGCCAGCAGTTCCTTCTACGAGCAGTACTTC. This translates into CASSSFYEQYF. Drawing the rest from reference TRBV28 and TRBJ2-7, the complete variable domain is DVKVTQSSRYLVKRTGEKVFLECVQDMDHENMFWYRQDPGLGLRLIYFSYDVKMKEKGDIPEGYSVSREKKERFSLILESASTNQTSMYLCASSSFYEQYFGPGTRLTVT.

This clonotype showed up many times. The V call is TRBV12-3 or TRBV12-4, the J call TRBJ1-2; the D gene is possibly TRBD1 (5 bases). The CDR3 runs 13 residues. Trimming cost V 6 bases and J 8 bases, with 16 bases left between them. The chain's CDR3 is CASRRGLWGGYTF. The CDR3 nucleotides are TGTGCCAGCAGGAGGGGACTTTGGGGCGGCTACACCTTC.

There are a few counts of this clonotype. J is TRBJ2-5 and V is TRBV2; 8 bases line up with TRBD2. Germline V lookup: CDR1 SNHLY, CDR2 FYNNEI. The trim removed 4 bases at V and 5 bases at J, leaving 6 bases unmatched. This CDR3 comprises 14 residues. As DNA, the CDR3 is TGTGCCAGCAGTGCCGGGGGGGCCGGTGAGACCCAGTACTTC. This encodes CASSAGGAGETQYF. Together with reference TRBV2 and TRBJ2-5, the CDR3 gives the full variable domain: EPEVTQTPSHQVTQMGQEVILRCVPISNHLYFYWYRQILGQKVEFLVSFYNNEISEKSEIFDDQFSVERPDGSNFTLKIRSTKLEDSAMYFCASSAGGAGETQYFGPGTRLLVL.

This clonotype appeared many times. This chain joins TRBV24-1 and TRBJ1-5, with D uncertain. Germline CDR1 and CDR2: KGHDR and SFDVKD. Trimming stripped 2 bases from V and 7 bases from J, with 14 bases between. There are 15 residues in the CDR3. CDR3 protein: CATSDSSRPGQPQHF. As DNA, the CDR3 is TGTGCCACCAGTGATTCCAGCCGGCCGGGGCAGCCCCAGCATTTT.

This clonotype was found many times. The chain carries TRBV5-1 and TRBJ2-7; TRBD1 is a possible D gene (6 bases). Per germline, CDR1 SGHRS and CDR2 YFSETQ. The CDR3 loop spans 15 amino acids. V was shortened by 0 bases and J by 2 bases, with 12 bases between the two germline ends. The CDR3 loop is CASSLAQQGTYEQYF. The CDR3 coding sequence is TGCGCCAGCAGCTTGGCCCAGCAGGGGACCTACGAGCAGTACTTC. The whole variable domain, filled in from reference TRBV5-1 and TRBJ2-7, reads KAGVTQTPRYLIKTRGQQVTLSCSPISGHRSVSWYQQTPGQGLQFLFEYFSETQRNKGNFPGRFSGRQFSNSRSEMNVSTLELGDSALYLCASSLAQQGTYEQYFGPGTRLTVT.

This clonotype was observed a handful of times. This chain connects TRBV5-1 to TRBJ2-7; D remains ambiguous. V dropped 2 bases and J dropped 2 bases, with 17 bases sitting between them. The CDR3 has 16 residues. CDR1 and CDR2 (germline): SGHRS, YFSETQ. DNA of the CDR3: TGCGCCAGCAGCTTAGTCGGATCAATCATTCCCTACGAGCAGTACTTC. Protein product: CASSLVGSIIPYEQYF.

This chain joins TRBV12-5 and TRBJ2-7; maybe TRBD2 (5 bases). Per the germline V gene, CDR1 is LGHNT and CDR2 is FRNRAP. Trimming cost V 5 bases and J 7 bases, with 9 bases left between them. The CDR3 contains 11 residues. CDR3 in amino acids: CASGTEREQYF. The CDR3 DNA is TGTGCTAGTGGTACCGAGCGGGAGCAGTACTTC.

Worth noting for this clonotype: A much more abundant neighbour one base away suggests this may be a read error. The CDR3 does not close with the conserved phenylalanine or tryptophan, likely indicating a read error. This rearrangement joins TRBV7-9 to TRBJ1-2, with a possible D match to TRBD1 (5 bases). CDR1 is SEHNR, CDR2 FQNEAQ, per germline (reference sequence). The V and J ends lost 5 bases and 7 bases respectively, with 17 bases between them. CDR3 length: 14 residues. CDR3 nucleotides: TGTGCCAGCAGCCTTCGACAGACACCCACTGGCTACACCCTC. This gives the protein CASSLRQTPTGYTL.